This T cell receptor beta chain appears in the sequencing data of a study of blood T cell repertoires in COVID-19. The overall study: The cDNA or gDNA used as material had been derived from T cells, B-cell-depleted T cells, or PBMCs.

Germline V CDR1 and CDR2: SGHDT, YYEEEE. This CDR3 comprises 15 residues. With 0 bases removed from V and 6 bases from J, the gap between germline ends came to 12 bases. Original processing notes: It was from reference gene primer amplification that nucleated cell counts were estimated. TCRdb keeps only in-frame clones here, not all; method: immunoSEQ multiplex PCR. V and J calls and clone size are as listed in that table; D and trimming were resolved from the DNA. Among roughly 150,000 clones listed, roughly 90% were seen once. The origin of this receptor is a man in his fifties or sixties with acute or convalescent COVID-19. The specimen was peripheral blood. The chain couples TRBV5-6 to TRBJ2-2; weak D call: TRBD2 (5 bases). The CDR3 coding sequence is TGTGCCAGCAGCTTGGTGAGGGTTTCGGCCGGGGAGCTGTTTTTT. This encodes CASSLVRVSAGELFF. Based on the CDR3 plus reference TRBV5-6 and TRBJ2-2, the full variable domain is DAGVTQSPTHLIKTRGQQVTLRCSPKSGHDTVSWYQQALGQGPQFIFQYYEEEERQRGNFPDRFSGHQFPNYSSELNVNALLLGDSALYLCASSLVRVSAGELFFGEGSRLTVL.